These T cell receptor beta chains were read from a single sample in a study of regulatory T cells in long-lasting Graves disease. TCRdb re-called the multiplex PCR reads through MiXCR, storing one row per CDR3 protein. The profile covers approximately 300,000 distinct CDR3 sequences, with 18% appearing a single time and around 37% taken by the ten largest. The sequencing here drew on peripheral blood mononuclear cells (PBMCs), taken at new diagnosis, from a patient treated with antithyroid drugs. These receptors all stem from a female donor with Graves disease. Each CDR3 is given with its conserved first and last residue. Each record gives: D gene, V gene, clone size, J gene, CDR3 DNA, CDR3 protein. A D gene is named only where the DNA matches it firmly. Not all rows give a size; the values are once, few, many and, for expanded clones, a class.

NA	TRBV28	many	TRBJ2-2	TGTGCCAGCAGTTCCCCCTGGACAGTTAACACCGGGGAGCTGTTTTTT	CASSSPWTVNTGELFF
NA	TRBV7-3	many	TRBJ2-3	TGTGCCAGCAGCCTCATAATCACAGATACGCAGTATTTT	CASSLIITDTQYF
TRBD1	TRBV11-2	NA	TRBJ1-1	TGTGCCAGCAGCCGAAGAGGACAGGCGAACACTGAAGCTTTCTTT	CASSRRGQANTEAFF
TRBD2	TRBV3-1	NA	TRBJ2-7	TGTGTCAGCAGCCGGACTAGCGGGCCGAGCTCCTACGAGCAGTACTTC	CVSSRTSGPSSYEQYF
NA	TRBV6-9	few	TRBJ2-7	TGTGCCAGCAGTTACAGCGGACAAAGCTACGAGCAGTACTTC	CASSYSGQSYEQYF
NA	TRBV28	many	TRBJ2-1	TGTGCCACGACCTACCGTTTCCCTTACAATGAGCAGTTCTTC	CATTYRFPYNEQFF
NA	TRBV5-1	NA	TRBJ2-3	TGCGCCAGCAGGGCCGACAGCCGCACAGATACGCAGTATTTT	CASRADSRTDTQYF
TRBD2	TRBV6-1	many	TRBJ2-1	TGTGCCAGCAGTGGACTAGCGGGAGGGCTCAATGAGCAGTTCTTC	CASSGLAGGLNEQFF
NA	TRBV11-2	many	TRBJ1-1	TGTGCCAGCAGAGCTTTTTCCCTGGGTCCCACTGAAGCTTTCTTT	CASRAFSLGPTEAFF
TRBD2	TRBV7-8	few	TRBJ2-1	TGTGCCAGCAGCTCGGGACTAGCGGGAGTTAGGGTGTCCTACAATGAGCAGTTCTTC	CASSSGLAGVRVSYNEQFF
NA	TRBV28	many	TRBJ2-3	TGTGCCAGCAGTTTCATTCAAGATACGCAGTATTTT	CASSFIQDTQYF
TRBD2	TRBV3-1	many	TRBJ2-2	TGTGCCAGCAGCCAAGTCGCGACTAGCGGGAGAACGAACACCGGGGAGCTGTTTTTT	CASSQVATSGRTNTGELFF
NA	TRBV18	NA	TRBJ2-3	TGTGCCAGCTCACTCACCGGTTGGACTAACGGGAAATTCACAGATACGCAGTATTTT	CASSLTGWTNGKFTDTQYF
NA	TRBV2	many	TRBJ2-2	TGTGCCAGCAGTGACGGGGGGCTAGGGGAGCTGTTTTTT	CASSDGGLGELFF
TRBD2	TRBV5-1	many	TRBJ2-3	TGCGCCAGCAGCGCTAGTAGCGGGAGGTCTACAGATACGCAGTATTTT	CASSASSGRSTDTQYF
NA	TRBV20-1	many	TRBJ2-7	TGCAGTGCTAGAGAGGGGCTAGCAGGGAACTACGAGCAGTACTTC	CSAREGLAGNYEQYF
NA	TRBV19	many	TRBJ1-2	TGTGCCAGTAGTATTGGCTTTACTGGCTACACCTTC	CASSIGFTGYTF
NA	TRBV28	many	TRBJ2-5	TGTGCCAGCAGTTCCGGAGGATTGGAGACCCAGTACTTC	CASSSGGLETQYF
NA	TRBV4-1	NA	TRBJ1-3	TGCGCCAGCAGCCGGTCCAGGACAGCGAACTCTGGAAACACCATATATTTT	CASSRSRTANSGNTIYF
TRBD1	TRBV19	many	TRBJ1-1	TGTGCCAGCAATAGGGTTCTTACAGGGGGCCGTGGAGCGTATCCTGAAGCTTTCTTT	CASNRVLTGGRGAYPEAFF
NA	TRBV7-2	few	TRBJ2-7	TGTGCCAGCAGCCAGACTAACCGGCACTACGAGCAGTACTTC	CASSQTNRHYEQYF
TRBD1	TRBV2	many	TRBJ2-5	TGTGCCAGCGGATACAGGGGGCGCGTGGAGACCCAGTACTTC	CASGYRGRVETQYF
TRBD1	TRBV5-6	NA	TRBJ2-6	TGTGCCAGCAGCTTAATCAGGACAGGGAATACTGGGGCCAACGTCCTGACTTTC	CASSLIRTGNTGANVLTF
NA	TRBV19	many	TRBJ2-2	TGTGCCAGTAGTATAGATCGGGCCGGGGAGCTGTTTTTT	CASSIDRAGELFF
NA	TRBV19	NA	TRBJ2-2	TGTGCCAGTAGTCCCGGCTTGGGCAGAAACACCGGGGAGCTGTTTTTT	CASSPGLGRNTGELFF
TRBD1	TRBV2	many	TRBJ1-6	TGTGCCAGCAGCTACGGACAGGGAAACAATCTTTCACCCCTCCACTTT	CASSYGQGNNLSPLHF
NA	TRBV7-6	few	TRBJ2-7	TGTGCCAGCAGCTTAAAAGTATCCTACGAGCAGTACTTC	CASSLKVSYEQYF
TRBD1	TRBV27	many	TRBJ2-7	TGTGCCAGCAGTTTATTAAGGGGGCTCGGTGGCAGCCAATACTACGAGCAGTACTTC	CASSLLRGLGGSQYYEQYF
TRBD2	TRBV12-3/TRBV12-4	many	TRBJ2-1	TGTGCCAGCAGTTTAGTGGCGGGAGGGGGATACAATGAGCAGTTCTTC	CASSLVAGGGYNEQFF